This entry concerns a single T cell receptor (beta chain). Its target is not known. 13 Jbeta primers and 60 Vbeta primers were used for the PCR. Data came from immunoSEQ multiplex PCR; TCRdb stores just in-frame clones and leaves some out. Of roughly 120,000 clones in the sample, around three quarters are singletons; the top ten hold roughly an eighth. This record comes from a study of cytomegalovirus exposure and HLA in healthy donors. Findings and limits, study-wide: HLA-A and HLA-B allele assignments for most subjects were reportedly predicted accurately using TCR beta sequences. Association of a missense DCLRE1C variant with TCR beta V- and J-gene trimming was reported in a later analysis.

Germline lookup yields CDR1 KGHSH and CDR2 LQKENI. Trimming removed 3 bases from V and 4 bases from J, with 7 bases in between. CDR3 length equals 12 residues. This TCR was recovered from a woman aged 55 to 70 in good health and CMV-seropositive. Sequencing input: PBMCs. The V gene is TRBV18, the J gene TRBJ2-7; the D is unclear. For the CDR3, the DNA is TGTGCCAGCTCACCGAGACAATACGAGCAGTACTTC. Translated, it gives CASSPRQYEQYF. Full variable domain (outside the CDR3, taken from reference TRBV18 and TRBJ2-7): NAGVMQNPRHLVRRRGQEARLRCSPMKGHSHVYWYRQLPEEGLKFMVYLQKENIIDESGMPKERFSAEFPKEGPSILRIQQVVRGDSAAYFCASSPRQYEQYFGPGTRLTVT.